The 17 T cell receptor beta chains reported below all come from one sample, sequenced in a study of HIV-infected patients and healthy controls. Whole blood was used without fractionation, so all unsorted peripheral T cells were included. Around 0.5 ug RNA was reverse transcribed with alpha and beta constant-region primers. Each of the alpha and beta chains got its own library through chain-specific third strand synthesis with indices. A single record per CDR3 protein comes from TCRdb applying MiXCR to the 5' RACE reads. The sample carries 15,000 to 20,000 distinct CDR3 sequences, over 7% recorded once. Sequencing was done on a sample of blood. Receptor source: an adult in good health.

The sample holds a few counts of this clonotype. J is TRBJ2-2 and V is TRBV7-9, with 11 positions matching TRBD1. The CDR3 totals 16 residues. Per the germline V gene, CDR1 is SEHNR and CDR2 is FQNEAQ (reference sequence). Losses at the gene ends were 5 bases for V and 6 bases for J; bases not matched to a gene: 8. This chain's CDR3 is CASSVGQGVLSGELFF. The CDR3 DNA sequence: TGTGCCAGCAGCGTGGGACAGGGGGTGCTCTCCGGGGAGCTGTTTTTT.

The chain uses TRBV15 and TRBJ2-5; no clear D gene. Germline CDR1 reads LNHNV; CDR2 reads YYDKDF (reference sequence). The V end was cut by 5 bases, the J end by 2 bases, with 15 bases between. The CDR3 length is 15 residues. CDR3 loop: CATSADRMDQETQYF. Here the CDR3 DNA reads TGTGCCACCAGCGCAGATCGCATGGATCAAGAGACCCAGTACTTC.

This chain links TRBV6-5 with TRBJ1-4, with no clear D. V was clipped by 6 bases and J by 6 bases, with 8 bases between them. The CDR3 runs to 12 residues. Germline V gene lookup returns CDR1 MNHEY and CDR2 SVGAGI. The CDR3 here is CASRSGDEKLFF. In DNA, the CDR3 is TGTGCCAGCAGGAGTGGGGATGAAAAACTGTTTTTT.

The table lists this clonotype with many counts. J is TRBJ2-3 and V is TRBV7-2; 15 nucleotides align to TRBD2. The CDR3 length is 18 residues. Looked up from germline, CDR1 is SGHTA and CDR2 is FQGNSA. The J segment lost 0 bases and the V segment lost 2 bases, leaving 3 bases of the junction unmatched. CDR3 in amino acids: CASSLWTSGRASTDTQYF. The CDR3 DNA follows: TGTGCCAGCAGCTTATGGACTAGCGGGAGGGCTAGCACAGATACGCAGTATTTT.

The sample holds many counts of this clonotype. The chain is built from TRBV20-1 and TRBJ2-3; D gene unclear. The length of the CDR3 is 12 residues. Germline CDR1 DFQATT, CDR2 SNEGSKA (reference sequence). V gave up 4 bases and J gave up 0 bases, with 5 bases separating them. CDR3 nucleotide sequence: TGCAGTGCTAAGCAAAGCACAGATACGCAGTATTTT. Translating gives CSAKQSTDTQYF.

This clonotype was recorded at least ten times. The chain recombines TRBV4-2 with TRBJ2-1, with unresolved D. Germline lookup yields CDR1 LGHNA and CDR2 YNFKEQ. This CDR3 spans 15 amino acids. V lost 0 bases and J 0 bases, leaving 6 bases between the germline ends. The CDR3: CASSQDPVSYNEQFF. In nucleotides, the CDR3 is TGTGCCAGCAGCCAAGATCCCGTCTCCTACAATGAGCAGTTCTTC.

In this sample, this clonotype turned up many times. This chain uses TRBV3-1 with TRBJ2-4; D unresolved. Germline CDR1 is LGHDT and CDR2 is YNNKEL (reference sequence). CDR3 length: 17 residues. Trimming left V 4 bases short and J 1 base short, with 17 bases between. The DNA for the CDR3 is TGTGCCAGCAGCCCTCGAGTCGCCTTAGGGGCCAAAAACATTCAGTACTTC. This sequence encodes CASSPRVALGAKNIQYF.

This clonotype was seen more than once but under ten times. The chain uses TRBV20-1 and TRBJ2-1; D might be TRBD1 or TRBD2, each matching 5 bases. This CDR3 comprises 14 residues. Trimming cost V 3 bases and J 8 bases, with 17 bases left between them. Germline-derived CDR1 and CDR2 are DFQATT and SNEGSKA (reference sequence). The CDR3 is CSARTGRPGDEQFF. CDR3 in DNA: TGCAGTGCTAGGACGGGACGCCCGGGCGATGAGCAGTTCTTC.

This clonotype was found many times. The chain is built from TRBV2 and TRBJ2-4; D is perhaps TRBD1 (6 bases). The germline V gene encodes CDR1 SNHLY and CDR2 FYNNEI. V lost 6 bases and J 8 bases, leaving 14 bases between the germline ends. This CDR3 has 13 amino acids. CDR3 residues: CASRSQGSDIQYF. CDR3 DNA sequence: TGTGCCAGCAGATCACAGGGATCGGACATTCAGTACTTC.

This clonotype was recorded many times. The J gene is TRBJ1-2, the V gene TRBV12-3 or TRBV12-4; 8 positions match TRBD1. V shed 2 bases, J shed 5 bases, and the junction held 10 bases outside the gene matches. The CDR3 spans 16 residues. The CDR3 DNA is TGTGCCAGCAGTTTATCGGGTGGACAGGGAGGATATGGCTACACCTTC. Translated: CASSLSGGQGGYGYTF.

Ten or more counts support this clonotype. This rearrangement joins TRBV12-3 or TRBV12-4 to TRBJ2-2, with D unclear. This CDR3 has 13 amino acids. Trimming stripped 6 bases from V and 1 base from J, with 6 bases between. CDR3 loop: CASRPGNTGELFF. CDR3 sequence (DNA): TGTGCCAGCAGGCCCGGGAACACCGGGGAGCTGTTTTTT.

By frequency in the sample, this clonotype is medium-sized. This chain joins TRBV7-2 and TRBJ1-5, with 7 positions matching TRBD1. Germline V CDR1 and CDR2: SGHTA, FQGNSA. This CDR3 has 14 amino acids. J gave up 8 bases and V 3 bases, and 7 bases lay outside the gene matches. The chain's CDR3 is CASSFSYRGEPQHF. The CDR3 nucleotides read TGTGCCAGCAGCTTTTCCTACAGGGGAGAGCCCCAGCATTTT.

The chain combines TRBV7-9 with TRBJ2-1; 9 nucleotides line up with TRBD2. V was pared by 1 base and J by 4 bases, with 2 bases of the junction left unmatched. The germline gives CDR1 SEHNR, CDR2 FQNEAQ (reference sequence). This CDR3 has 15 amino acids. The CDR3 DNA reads TGTGCCAGCAGCTTAGTTCTAGCGGGGTACAATGAGCAGTTCTTC. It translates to CASSLVLAGYNEQFF.

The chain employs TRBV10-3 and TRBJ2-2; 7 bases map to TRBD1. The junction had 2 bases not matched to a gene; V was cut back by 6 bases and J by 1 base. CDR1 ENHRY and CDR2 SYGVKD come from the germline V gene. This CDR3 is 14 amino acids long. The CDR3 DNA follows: TGTGCCATCAGCCGGACAGGGAACACCGGGGAGCTGTTTTTT. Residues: CAISRTGNTGELFF.

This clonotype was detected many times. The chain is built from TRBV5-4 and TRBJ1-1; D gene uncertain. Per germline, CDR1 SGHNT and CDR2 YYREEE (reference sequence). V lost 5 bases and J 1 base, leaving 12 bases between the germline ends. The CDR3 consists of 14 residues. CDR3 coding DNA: TGTGCCAGCAGGTCATTGAAAAAGAACACTGAAGCTTTCTTT. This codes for CASRSLKKNTEAFF.

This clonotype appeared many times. CDR3 sequence reads: CASSFPRGTGELFF. CDR3 sequence (DNA): TGTGCCAGCAGTTTTCCCCGGGGCACCGGGGAGCTGTTTTTT. The chain employs TRBV12-3 or TRBV12-4 and TRBJ2-2; possibly TRBD2 for D (5 bases). The CDR3 contains 14 residues. Trimming stripped 3 bases from V and 4 bases from J, with 9 bases between.

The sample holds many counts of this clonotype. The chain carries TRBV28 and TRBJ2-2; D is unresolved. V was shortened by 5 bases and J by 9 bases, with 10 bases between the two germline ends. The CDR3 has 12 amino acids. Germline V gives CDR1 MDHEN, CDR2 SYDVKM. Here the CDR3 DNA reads TGTGCCAGCAGTATTCGCTACAGGGAGCTGTTTTTT. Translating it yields CASSIRYRELFF.